This TCR beta chain came from a study of T cell changes during pregnancy in multiple sclerosis. Here immunoSEQ multiplex PCR was the method, and the copy in TCRdb shows in-frame clones only, minus some. The sample records approximately 65,000 clones, 90% to 97% being singletons. The source is a female donor with multiple sclerosis, enrolled in a pregnancy study. Sample: CD8+ T cells from peripheral blood mononuclear cells, taken after pregnancy.

CDR3 coding DNA: TGTGCCAGCAGTTTAACCCATGAGGCCCCTCTCCTCAGCACAGATACGCAGTATTTT. This gives the protein CASSLTHEAPLLSTDTQYF. V and J are TRBV27 and TRBJ2-3; D call uncertain. Germline CDR1 reads MNHEY; CDR2 reads SMNVEV (reference sequence). The CDR3 consists of 19 residues. Trimming cost V 2 bases and J 0 bases, with 21 bases left between them.